This T cell receptor beta chain was identified in a study of T cells in Graves' hyperthyroidism and ophthalmopathy. This clonotype was seen many times. Germline CDR1 is MDHEN and CDR2 is SYDVKM. Trimming took 6 bases from V and 2 from J; bases not matched to a gene: 5. The CDR3 is made up of 15 amino acids. TCR beta CDR3 sequences were amplified from RNA transcripts. The HTBI set primed first-round TCR CDR3 RT-PCR. TCRdb redid the calling of the multiplex PCR reads with MiXCR, one entry per CDR3 protein. Of approximately 690,000 distinct CDR3 sequences in the sample, about 14% were seen once. The study included ophthalmopathy patients with Clinical Activity Score at least 3, NOSPECS grade at least 4 and duration under 3 months.

The V and J genes are TRBV28 and TRBJ1-5; 9 bases fit TRBD1. The sequenced material came from blood. The receptor was isolated from a woman aged 50 to 60 with Graves' ophthalmopathy. The CDR3 protein is CASSAGQGGNQPQHF. For the CDR3, the DNA is TGTGCCAGCAGCGCGGGACAGGGTGGCAATCAGCCCCAGCATTTT.